Included here is one T cell receptor beta chain sequence, with context. The antigen remains unidentified. The CDR3 runs to 15 residues. CDR1 and CDR2 (germline): SGHAT, FQNNGV. Trimming took 3 bases from V and 1 from J; bases not matched to a gene: 3. This record comes from a study of T cell repertoires in cytomegalovirus infection. About the research overall: Public signatures in TCR beta pointed to CMV infection and matching HLA type. Study-level results: Ex vivo responses were dominated by HLA-C-restricted CMV-specific TCR beta clonotypes. Cumulative public TCR beta family frequency identified CMV carriers with the relevant HLA.

MiXCR was run by TCRdb on the reads, yielding one entry per CDR3 protein. The sample lists 350,000 to 450,000 distinct CDR3 sequences, 15% to 20% seen once, with 8.7% in the top ten. Sequenced sample: PBMCs. The chain combines TRBV11-2 with TRBJ2-1, with 7 bases that match TRBD2. The clonotype was recovered from a human donor in good health (CMV status not recorded). Some clones in this sample may be carry-over from other donors' samples. CDR3 sequence: CASSFWEGSYNEQFF. The DNA of the CDR3 is TGTGCCAGCAGCTTTTGGGAGGGATCCTACAATGAGCAGTTCTTC.